The 19 T cell receptor beta chains in this list originate from one sample, sequenced in a study of shared clonotypes between healthy human individuals. Clones were read by immunoSEQ multiplex PCR, and TCRdb kept only the in-frame ones, dropping some. The repertoire holds 1.6 million or so clones, with roughly 96% as singletons. Sequences were obtained from naive CD4+ T cells sorted from blood. Subset in this sample: CD45RA+ positively selected. Receptors were obtained from a man aged 25-40 years in good health.

The gene calls are TRBV6-1 and TRBJ1-2; no clear D. The CDR3 runs to 11 residues. CDR1 and CDR2 from the germline V gene are MNHNS and SASEGT. The CDR3 nucleotides read TGTGCAACCAGAACTAACTATGGCTACACCTTC. Its protein product is CATRTNYGYTF.

This chain links TRBV10-2 with TRBJ2-3; D is unresolved. The CDR3 length is 11 residues. V lost 7 bases to trimming and J lost 4 bases, with 6 bases between them. Looked up from germline, CDR1 is WSHSY and CDR2 is SAAADI. For the CDR3, the DNA is TGCGCCAGCACCGGCCCAGATACGCAGTATTTT. Translation: CASTGPDTQYF.

The V call is TRBV19, the J call TRBJ1-1, with D unclear. Looked up from germline, CDR1 is LNHDA and CDR2 is SQIVND (reference sequence). V shed 7 bases and J shed 1 base, with 16 bases lying between them. The CDR3 length is 15 residues. This CDR3 is CASNLLGSGNTEAFF. The CDR3 DNA reads TGTGCCAGTAATTTGCTCGGGTCGGGGAACACTGAAGCTTTCTTT.

This clone was counted a single time. This sequence joins TRBV30 and TRBJ1-3; D uncertain. The V end was cut by 1 base, the J end by 0 bases, with 7 bases between. The CDR3 has 14 amino acids. Germline V CDR1 and CDR2: GTSNPN, SVGIG (reference sequence). CDR3 coding DNA: TGTGCCTGGAGTGACTCACTCTCTGGAAACACCATATATTTT. Translating it yields CAWSDSLSGNTIYF.

This sequence joins TRBV15 and TRBJ2-1; D may be TRBD1 or TRBD2 (6 bases each). The CDR3 spans 15 residues. The V gene's germline CDR1 is LNHNV and CDR2 YYDKDF (reference sequence). The ends were cut back, 5 bases at V and 6 bases at J, with 17 bases in the middle. Here the CDR3 reads CATSGYREVFNEQFF. CDR3 DNA: TGTGCCACCAGCGGCTACAGGGAGGTGTTCAATGAGCAGTTCTTC.

The J gene is TRBJ1-1, the V gene TRBV19; D ambiguous. This CDR3 is 14 amino acids long. From germline, CDR1 is LNHDA and CDR2 SQIVND (reference sequence). Trimming took off 4 bases at V and 0 bases at J, with 9 bases between the two ends. CDR3 in amino acids: CASSTGLLNTEAFF. CDR3 coding DNA: TGTGCCAGTAGTACGGGCCTGCTGAACACTGAAGCTTTCTTT.

This clone has a single count. V usage is TRBV6-5 and J usage is TRBJ1-5; D is uncertain. V was shortened by 4 bases and J by 11 bases, with 15 bases between the two germline ends. Germline-derived CDR1 and CDR2 are MNHEY and SVGAGI. This CDR3 is built from 13 residues. CDR3 in amino acids: CASSSLEGKSQHF. CDR3 sequence (DNA): TGTGCCAGCAGTTCCCTCGAAGGAAAGTCCCAGCATTTT.

CDR3 DNA: TGTGCCATCAGTGAAACGTACAATGAGCAGTTCTTC. It yields the protein CAISETYNEQFF. The chain joins TRBV10-3 to TRBJ2-1; unclear D gene. This CDR3 is 12 amino acids long. The germline V gene has CDR1 ENHRY and CDR2 SYGVKD. V lost 3 bases and J 4 bases, leaving 4 bases between the germline ends.

V is TRBV27 and J is TRBJ1-2, with D possibly TRBD1 on 6 matching bases. Trimming took 5 bases from V and 4 from J, leaving 17 bases between them. The CDR3 covers 15 residues. Germline V gene data show CDR1 as MNHEY and CDR2 as SMNVEV (reference sequence). CDR3 loop: CASSNDRARGYGYTF. Here the CDR3 DNA reads TGTGCCAGCAGTAACGACAGAGCCAGGGGCTATGGCTACACCTTC.

The chain employs TRBV28 and TRBJ1-3; D is unclear. Per germline, CDR1 MDHEN and CDR2 SYDVKM. Trimming left V 8 bases short and J 1 base short, with 9 bases between. The length of the CDR3 is 13 residues. The CDR3 DNA follows: TGTGCCAGCTGGGGAATTTCTGGAAACACCATATATTTT. Its translation is CASWGISGNTIYF.

V gene TRBV7-9 combines with J gene TRBJ2-1; D is undetermined. CDR1 and CDR2 (germline): SEHNR, FQNEAQ (reference sequence). The V end lost 1 base, the J end lost 4 bases, and 14 bases lay between the germline ends. CDR3 length equals 16 residues. CDR3 in DNA: TGTGCCAGCAGCTTAGAGGGATCTGCGTTTTACAATGAGCAGTTCTTC. Amino acid sequence: CASSLEGSAFYNEQFF.

The J gene is TRBJ2-7, the V gene TRBV28, with D possibly being TRBD2 (5 bases). V gave up 4 bases and J gave up 0 bases, with 13 bases separating them. In germline, CDR1 is MDHEN, CDR2 SYDVKM. The CDR3 sequence is 15 residues long. As DNA, the CDR3 is TGTGCCAGCAGTTCCTCGGAGGCCGGCTCCTACGAGCAGTACTTC. It is translated as CASSSSEAGSYEQYF.

Regarding this clone: Other DNA sequences in this specimen translate into the identical CDR3. The chain uses TRBV15 and TRBJ2-5; no clear D gene. CDR1 is LNHNV and CDR2 is YYDKDF in the germline V gene (reference sequence). V dropped 0 bases and J dropped 2 bases, with 4 bases sitting between them. This CDR3 is 13 amino acids long. The CDR3 bases are TGTGCCACCAGCAGAGACAGTCAAGAGACCCAGTACTTC. Encoded protein: CATSRDSQETQYF.

The chain is built from TRBV28 and TRBJ2-3; TRBD2 matches at 11 bases. J was trimmed by 3 bases and V by 3 bases; bases with no gene match: 5. The CDR3 is 16 residues long. Germline V CDR1 and CDR2: MDHEN, SYDVKM. CDR3 bases: TGTGCCAGCAGTTTTCTCCGGACTAGCGGGACAGATACGCAGTATTTT. Translating it yields CASSFLRTSGTDTQYF.

This chain uses TRBV2 with TRBJ2-1, with D perhaps TRBD1 or TRBD2 (5 bases each). V shed 4 bases and J shed 6 bases, with 10 bases lying between them. The germline V gene has CDR1 SNHLY and CDR2 FYNNEI. The CDR3 covers 13 residues. CDR3 nucleotides: TGTGCCAGCAGTGGGCCTGGGGGCAATGAGCAGTTCTTC. Protein sequence: CASSGPGGNEQFF.

The chain joins TRBV28 to TRBJ2-7, with D perhaps matching TRBD1 or TRBD2 (5 bases each). Trimming took 2 bases from V and 3 from J, leaving 8 bases between them. This CDR3 spans 13 amino acids. In germline, CDR1 is MDHEN, CDR2 SYDVKM. CDR3 amino acids: CASSLGTDYEQYF. The CDR3 coding sequence is TGTGCCAGCAGTTTAGGGACGGACTACGAGCAGTACTTC. Combining the CDR3 with reference TRBV28 and TRBJ2-7 gives the whole variable domain DVKVTQSSRYLVKRTGEKVFLECVQDMDHENMFWYRQDPGLGLRLIYFSYDVKMKEKGDIPEGYSVSREKKERFSLILESASTNQTSMYLCASSLGTDYEQYFGPGTRLTVT.

V and J are TRBV28 and TRBJ2-1, with 11 bases lining up with TRBD1. The ends lost 2 bases at V and 7 bases at J; junction bases unmatched: 10. This CDR3 region has 17 residues. CDR1 MDHEN and CDR2 SYDVKM come from the germline V gene. The CDR3 loop reads CASSLILWGQGDNEQFF. CDR3 bases: TGTGCCAGCAGTTTAATCCTCTGGGGACAGGGGGATAATGAGCAGTTCTTC.

The chain uses TRBV11-3 and TRBJ2-7; 10 bases match TRBD2. This CDR3 has 15 amino acids. V dropped 4 bases and J dropped 7; count of bases not matched to a gene: 10. Germline assignment: CDR1 SGHNT and CDR2 YENEEA. The chain's CDR3 is CASSSEAGGSKEQYF. The CDR3 DNA is TGTGCCAGCAGCTCTGAAGCGGGAGGGTCGAAAGAGCAGTACTTC.

A note on this clone: The same CDR3 also results from other DNA sequences found in this sample. This chain joins TRBV9 and TRBJ2-5; the match to TRBD2 covers 11 bases. The CDR3 extends over 14 amino acids. Germline assignment: CDR1 SGDLS and CDR2 YYNGEE. Trimming removed 1 base from V and 5 bases from J; junction bases left unmatched: 1. CDR3 loop: CASSVTSGSETQYF. The CDR3 coding sequence is TGTGCCAGCAGCGTAACTAGCGGGAGTGAGACCCAGTACTTC. Complete variable domain (other parts from reference TRBV9 and TRBJ2-5): DSGVTQTPKHLITATGQRVTLRCSPRSGDLSVYWYQQSLDQGLQFLIQYYNGEERAKGNILERFSAQQFPDLHSELNLSSLELGDSALYFCASSVTSGSETQYFGPGTRLLVL.